Below, one T cell receptor beta chain is given with its context. In the original processing: Amplification with reference gene primers provided the estimates of nucleated cell counts. Profiling relied on immunoSEQ multiplex PCR, and the TCRdb table lists in-frame clones only, not all of them. That table gives V, J and clone size, and the DNA gave D and trimming. The data hold 300,000 to 350,000 clones, with 75% to 90% observed a single time. The sample originates from a study of blood T cell repertoires in COVID-19. Study members were between about 18 and 100 years old and lived in 25 or so US regions. The study counted Cohort 3 donors as recovered given two negative PCRs, clearance, or symptom resolution. The CDR3 sequence is 14 residues long. The trim removed 6 bases at V and 1 base at J, leaving 1 base unmatched. Germline V gene lookup returns CDR1 ENHRY and CDR2 SYGVKD.

The source material was PBMCs or T cells enriched from blood (not recorded which). The gene calls are TRBV10-3 and TRBJ2-3, with 10 bases fitting TRBD2. The receptor was isolated from a man aged 25-45 years who had recovered from COVID-19. DNA for the CDR3: TGTGCCATCAGGCTAGCGGGGGGCACAGATACGCAGTATTTT. Translation gives CAIRLAGGTDTQYF.